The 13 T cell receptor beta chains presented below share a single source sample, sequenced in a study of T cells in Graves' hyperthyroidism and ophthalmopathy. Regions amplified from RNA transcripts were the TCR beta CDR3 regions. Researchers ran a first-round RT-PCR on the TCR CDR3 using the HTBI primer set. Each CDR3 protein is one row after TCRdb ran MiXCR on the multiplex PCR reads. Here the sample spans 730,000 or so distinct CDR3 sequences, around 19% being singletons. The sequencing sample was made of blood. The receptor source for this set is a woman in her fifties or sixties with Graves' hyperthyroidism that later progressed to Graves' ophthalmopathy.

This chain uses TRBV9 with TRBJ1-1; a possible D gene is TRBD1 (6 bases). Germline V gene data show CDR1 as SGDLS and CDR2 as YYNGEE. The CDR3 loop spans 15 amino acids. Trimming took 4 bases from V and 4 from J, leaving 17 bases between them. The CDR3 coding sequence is TGTGCCAGCAGCTTCGGAACAGGGTTGGTCACTGAAGCTTTCTTT. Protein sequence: CASSFGTGLVTEAFF.

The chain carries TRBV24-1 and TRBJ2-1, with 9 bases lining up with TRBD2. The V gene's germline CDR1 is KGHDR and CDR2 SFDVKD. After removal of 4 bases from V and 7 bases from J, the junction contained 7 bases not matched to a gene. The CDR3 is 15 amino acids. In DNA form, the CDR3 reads TGTGCCACCAGTGAGAATAGCGGGGGCGAGAATGAGCAGTTCTTC. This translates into CATSENSGGENEQFF.

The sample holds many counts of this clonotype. CDR3 DNA sequence: TGTGCCAGCTCACCACCGGGTGTGAGAGACATTCAGTACTTC. Translating gives CASSPPGVRDIQYF. The chain couples TRBV18 to TRBJ2-4; D is uncertain. With 0 bases removed from V and 8 bases from J, the gap between germline ends came to 11 bases. The CDR3 runs to 14 residues. Germline CDR1 reads KGHSH; CDR2 reads LQKENI.

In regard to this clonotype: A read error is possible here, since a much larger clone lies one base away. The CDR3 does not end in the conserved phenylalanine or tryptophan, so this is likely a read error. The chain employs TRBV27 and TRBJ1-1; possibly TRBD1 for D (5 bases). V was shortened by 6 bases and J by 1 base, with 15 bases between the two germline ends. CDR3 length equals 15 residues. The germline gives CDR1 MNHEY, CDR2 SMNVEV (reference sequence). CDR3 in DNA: TGTGCCAGCAGCCTGACAGACAGTAGGAACACTGAAGCTTTCCTT. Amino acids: CASSLTDSRNTEAFL.

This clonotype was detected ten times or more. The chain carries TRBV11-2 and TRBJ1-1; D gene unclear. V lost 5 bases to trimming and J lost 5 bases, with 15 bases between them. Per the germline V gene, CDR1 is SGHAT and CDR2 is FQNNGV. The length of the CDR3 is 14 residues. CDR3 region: CASSRKDFGTEAFF. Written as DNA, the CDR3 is TGTGCCAGCAGCAGAAAGGATTTTGGGACTGAAGCTTTCTTT.

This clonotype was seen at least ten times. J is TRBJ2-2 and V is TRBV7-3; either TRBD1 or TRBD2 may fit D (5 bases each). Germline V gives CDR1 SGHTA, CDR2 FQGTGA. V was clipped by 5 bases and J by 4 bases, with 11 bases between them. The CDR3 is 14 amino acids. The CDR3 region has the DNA TGTGCCAGCAGCATACATGGGGGCACCGGGGAGCTGTTTTTT. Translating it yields CASSIHGGTGELFF.

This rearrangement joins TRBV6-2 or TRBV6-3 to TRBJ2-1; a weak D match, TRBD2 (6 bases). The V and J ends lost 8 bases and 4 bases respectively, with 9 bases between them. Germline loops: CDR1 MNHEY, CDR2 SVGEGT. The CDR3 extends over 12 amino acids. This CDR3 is CASGEVYNEQFF. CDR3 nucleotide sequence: TGTGCCAGCGGGGAGGTATACAATGAGCAGTTCTTC.

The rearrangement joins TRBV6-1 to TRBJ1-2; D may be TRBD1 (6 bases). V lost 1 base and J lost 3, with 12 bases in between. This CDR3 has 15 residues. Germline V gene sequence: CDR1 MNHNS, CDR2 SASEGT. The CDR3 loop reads CASSEGSDRYYGYTF. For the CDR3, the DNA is TGTGCCAGCAGTGAAGGCTCGGACAGATACTATGGCTACACCTTC.

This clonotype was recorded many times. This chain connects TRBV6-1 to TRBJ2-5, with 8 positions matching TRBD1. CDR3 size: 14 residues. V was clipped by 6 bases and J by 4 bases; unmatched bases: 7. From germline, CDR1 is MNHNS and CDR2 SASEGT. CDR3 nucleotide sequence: TGTGCCAGCAGATCGCAGGGGGCGGGAGAGACCCAGTACTTC. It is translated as CASRSQGAGETQYF.

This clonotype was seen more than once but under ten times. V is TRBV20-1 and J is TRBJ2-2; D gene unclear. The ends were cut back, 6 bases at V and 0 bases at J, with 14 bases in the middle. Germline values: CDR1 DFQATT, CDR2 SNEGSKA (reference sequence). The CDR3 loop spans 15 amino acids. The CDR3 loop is CSASATQANTGELFF. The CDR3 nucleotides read TGCAGTGCGTCTGCGACACAAGCGAACACCGGGGAGCTGTTTTTT.

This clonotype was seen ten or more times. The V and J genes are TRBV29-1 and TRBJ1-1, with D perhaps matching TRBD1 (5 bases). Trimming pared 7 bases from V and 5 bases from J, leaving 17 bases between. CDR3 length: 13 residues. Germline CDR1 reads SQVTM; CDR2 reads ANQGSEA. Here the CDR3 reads CSGGLQGLTEAFF. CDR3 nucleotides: TGCAGCGGGGGACTTCAGGGTCTGACTGAAGCTTTCTTT.

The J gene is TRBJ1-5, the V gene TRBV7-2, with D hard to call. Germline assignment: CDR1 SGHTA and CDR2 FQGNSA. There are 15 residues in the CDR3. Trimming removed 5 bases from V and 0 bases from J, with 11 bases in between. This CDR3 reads CASSQGLSSNQPQHF. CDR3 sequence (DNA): TGTGCCAGCAGCCAAGGACTTTCTAGCAATCAGCCCCAGCATTTT.

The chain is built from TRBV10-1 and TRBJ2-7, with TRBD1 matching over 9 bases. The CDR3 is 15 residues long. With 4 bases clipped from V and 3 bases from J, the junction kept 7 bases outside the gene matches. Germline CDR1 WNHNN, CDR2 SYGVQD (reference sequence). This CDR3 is CASSASGTGIYEQYF. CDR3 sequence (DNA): TGCGCCAGCAGTGCATCCGGGACAGGGATCTACGAGCAGTACTTC.